The 4 T cell receptor beta chains below come from one sample, sequenced in a study of CXCR3-negative and CXCR3-positive naive CD8 T cells (dated by TCRdb to 2018 to 2020). The antigens of these receptors remain unknown. Beyond this particular receptor, the publication reports: Compared with CXCR3-negative naive cells, CXCR3-positive naive cells had TRB CDR3s with higher hydrophobicity (lower Kidera factor 4), lower energy, and higher strength and volume indices.

Instrument used: NextSeq 550. The Human TCR Profiling Kit (MiLaboratory) was used to prepare UMI-labeled 5' RACE TRB cDNA libraries. Following TCRdb reprocessing, every CDR3 protein sequence forms one entry, and DNA is not provided. The sample table on file contains tens of thousands of distinct CDR3 sequences. The top ten hold approximately 0.53% of the sample. Source material: naive CXCR3+ CD8+ T cells from blood. In the paper's terms, the cell subset or site label means: CD45RO-CCR7+CD27+CD95- naive CD8+ T cells expressing CXCR3 (TNR3+). The receptors shown here come from a human donor in good health. Some clones in this sample may be carry-over from other donors' samples.

The chain is built from TRBV4-1 and TRBJ2-7; lacking DNA, the TRBD1 call made by TCRdb goes unchecked. The CDR3 has 15 residues. The germline V gene has CDR1 MGHRA and CDR2 YSYEKL. CDR3 sequence reads: CASSQDTGVLAEQYF.

CDR3 region: CASSPDAASGGLDEQFF. V and J are TRBV12-3 or TRBV12-4 and TRBJ2-1; the TCRdb call, TRBD2, lacks DNA for checking. This CDR3 has 17 residues.

The chain is built from TRBV5-6 and TRBJ2-5; TCRdb designates TRBD2, a call that cannot be tested without DNA. Germline CDR1 and CDR2: SGHDT and YYEEEE. CDR3 size: 18 residues. CDR3 amino acids: CASRALAGVGSGEETQYF.

The chain combines TRBV28 with TRBJ2-5. This CDR3 comprises 16 residues. Germline CDR1 MDHEN, CDR2 SYDVKM. CDR3 residues: CASSSKLSLDGETQYF.